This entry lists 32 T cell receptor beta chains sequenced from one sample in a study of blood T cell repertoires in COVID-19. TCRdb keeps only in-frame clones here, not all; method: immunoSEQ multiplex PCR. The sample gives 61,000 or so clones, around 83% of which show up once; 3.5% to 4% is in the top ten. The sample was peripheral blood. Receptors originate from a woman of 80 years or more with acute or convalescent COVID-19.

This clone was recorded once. CDR3 sequence (DNA): TGTGCCAGCAGCTTTGGGACAGGGTCAAGTCAGCCCCAGCATTTT. It is translated as CASSFGTGSSQPQHF. The rearrangement joins TRBV5-5 to TRBJ1-5; 9 nucleotides agree with TRBD1. The CDR3 totals 15 residues. The germline gives CDR1 SGHKS, CDR2 YYEKEE (reference sequence). Losses at the gene ends were 2 bases for V and 6 bases for J; bases not matched to a gene: 6.

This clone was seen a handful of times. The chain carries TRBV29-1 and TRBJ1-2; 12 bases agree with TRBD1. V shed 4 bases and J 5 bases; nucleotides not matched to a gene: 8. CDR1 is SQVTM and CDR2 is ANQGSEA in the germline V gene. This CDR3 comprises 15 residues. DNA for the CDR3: TGCAGCGTTGGAGTGGGACAGGGGGCGCGATATGGCTACACCTTC. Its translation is CSVGVGQGARYGYTF.

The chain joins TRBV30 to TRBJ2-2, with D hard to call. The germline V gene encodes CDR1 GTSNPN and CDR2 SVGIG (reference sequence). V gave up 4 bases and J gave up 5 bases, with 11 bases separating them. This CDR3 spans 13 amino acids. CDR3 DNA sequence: TGTGCCTGGACCCCCGGGTGGACCGGGGAGCTGTTTTTT. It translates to CAWTPGWTGELFF.

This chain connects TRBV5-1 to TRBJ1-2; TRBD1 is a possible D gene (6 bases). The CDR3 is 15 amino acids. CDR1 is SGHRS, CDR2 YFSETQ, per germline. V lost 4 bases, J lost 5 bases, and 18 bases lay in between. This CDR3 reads CASSHNGGREYGYTF. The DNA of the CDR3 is TGCGCCAGCAGCCACAATGGGGGGCGGGAGTATGGCTACACCTTC.

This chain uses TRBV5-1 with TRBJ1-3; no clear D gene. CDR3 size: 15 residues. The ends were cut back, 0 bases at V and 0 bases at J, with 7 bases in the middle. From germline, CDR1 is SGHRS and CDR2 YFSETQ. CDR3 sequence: CASSLETVSGNTIYF. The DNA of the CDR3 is TGCGCCAGCAGCTTGGAAACTGTCTCTGGAAACACCATATATTTT. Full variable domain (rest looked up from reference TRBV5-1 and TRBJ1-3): KAGVTQTPRYLIKTRGQQVTLSCSPISGHRSVSWYQQTPGQGLQFLFEYFSETQRNKGNFPGRFSGRQFSNSRSEMNVSTLELGDSALYLCASSLETVSGNTIYFGEGSWLTVV.

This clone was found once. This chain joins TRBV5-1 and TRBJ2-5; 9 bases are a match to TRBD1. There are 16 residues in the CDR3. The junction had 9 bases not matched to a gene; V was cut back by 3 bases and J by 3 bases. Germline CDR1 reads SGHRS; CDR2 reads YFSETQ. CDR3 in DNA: TGCGCCAGCAGCTGGGGGGACAGGGACTTGGAAGAGACCCAGTACTTC. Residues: CASSWGDRDLEETQYF.

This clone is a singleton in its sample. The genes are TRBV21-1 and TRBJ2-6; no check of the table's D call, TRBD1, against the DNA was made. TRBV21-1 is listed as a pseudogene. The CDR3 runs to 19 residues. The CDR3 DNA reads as TGTGCCAGCAGCAAAGGTCATTCCCAGGGGCTAACTGGGGCCAACGTCCTGACTTTC. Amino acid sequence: CASSKGHSQGLTGANVLTF.

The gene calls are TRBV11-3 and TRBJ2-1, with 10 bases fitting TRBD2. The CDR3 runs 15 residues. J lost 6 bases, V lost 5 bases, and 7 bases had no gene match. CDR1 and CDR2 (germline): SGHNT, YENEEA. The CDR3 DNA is TGTGCCAGCAGCCCGAGCGGGAGGGCCTCCAATGAGCAGTTCTTC. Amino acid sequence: CASSPSGRASNEQFF.

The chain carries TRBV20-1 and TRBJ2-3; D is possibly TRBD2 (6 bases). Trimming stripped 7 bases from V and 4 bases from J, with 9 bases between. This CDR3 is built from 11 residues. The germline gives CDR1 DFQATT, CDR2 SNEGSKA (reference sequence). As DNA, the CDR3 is TGCAGTGAGCGGGTTGCAGATACGCAGTATTTT. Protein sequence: CSERVADTQYF.

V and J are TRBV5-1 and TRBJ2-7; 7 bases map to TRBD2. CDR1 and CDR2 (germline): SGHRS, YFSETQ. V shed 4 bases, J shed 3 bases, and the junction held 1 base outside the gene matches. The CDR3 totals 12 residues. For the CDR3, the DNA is TGCGCCAGCAGCCCGGGGGGCTACGAGCAGTACTTC. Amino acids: CASSPGGYEQYF.

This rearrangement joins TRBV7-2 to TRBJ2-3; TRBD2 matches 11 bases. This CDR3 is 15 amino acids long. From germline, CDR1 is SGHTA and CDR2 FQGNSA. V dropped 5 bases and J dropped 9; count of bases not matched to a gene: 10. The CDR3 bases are TGTGCCAGCAGCGTCGATAGCGGGGGGGACGCCACGCAGTATTTT. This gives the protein CASSVDSGGDATQYF.

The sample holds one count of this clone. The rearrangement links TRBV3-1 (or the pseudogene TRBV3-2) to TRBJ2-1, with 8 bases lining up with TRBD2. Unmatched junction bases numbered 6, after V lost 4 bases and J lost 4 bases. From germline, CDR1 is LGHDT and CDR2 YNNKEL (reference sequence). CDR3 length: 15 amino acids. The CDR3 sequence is CASSLRLARYNEQFF. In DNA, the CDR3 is TGTGCCAGCAGCCTCCGACTAGCGCGGTACAATGAGCAGTTCTTC.

The CDR3 is CASSFSDTGELFF. For the CDR3, the DNA is TGTGCCAGCAGTTTCAGTGACACCGGGGAGCTGTTTTTT. The rearrangement joins TRBV27 to TRBJ2-2; D gene uncertain. In germline, CDR1 is MNHEY, CDR2 SMNVEV (reference sequence). The V end lost 3 bases, the J end lost 3 bases, and 5 bases lay between the germline ends. CDR3 length: 13 residues.

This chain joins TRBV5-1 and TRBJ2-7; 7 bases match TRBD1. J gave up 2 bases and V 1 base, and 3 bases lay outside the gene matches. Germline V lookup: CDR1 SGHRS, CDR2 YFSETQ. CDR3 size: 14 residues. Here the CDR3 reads CASSLRGTAYEQYF. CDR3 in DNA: TGCGCCAGCAGCTTGAGGGGGACAGCCTACGAGCAGTACTTC.

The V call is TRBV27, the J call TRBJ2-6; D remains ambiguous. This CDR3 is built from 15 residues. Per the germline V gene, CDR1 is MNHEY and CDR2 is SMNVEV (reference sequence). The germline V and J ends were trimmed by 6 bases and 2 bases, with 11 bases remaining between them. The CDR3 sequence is CASRPRLAGANVLTF. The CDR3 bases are TGTGCCAGCAGACCCAGACTGGCTGGGGCCAACGTCCTGACTTTC.

CDR3 nucleotides: TGTGCCAGCAGTGCAATTACAGGGGGCAATGAGCAGTTCTTC. As protein: CASSAITGGNEQFF. The chain uses TRBV6-4 and TRBJ2-1, with 8 nucleotides matching TRBD1. The J segment lost 6 bases and the V segment lost 4 bases, leaving 5 bases of the junction unmatched. CDR3 length: 14 amino acids. The V gene's germline CDR1 is MRHNA and CDR2 SNTAGT.

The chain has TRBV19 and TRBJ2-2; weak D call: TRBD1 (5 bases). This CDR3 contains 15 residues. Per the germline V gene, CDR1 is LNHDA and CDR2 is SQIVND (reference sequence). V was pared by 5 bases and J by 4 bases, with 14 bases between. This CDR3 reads CASSAQQVLTGELFF. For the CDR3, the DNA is TGTGCCAGTAGTGCCCAACAGGTGCTCACCGGGGAGCTGTTTTTT.

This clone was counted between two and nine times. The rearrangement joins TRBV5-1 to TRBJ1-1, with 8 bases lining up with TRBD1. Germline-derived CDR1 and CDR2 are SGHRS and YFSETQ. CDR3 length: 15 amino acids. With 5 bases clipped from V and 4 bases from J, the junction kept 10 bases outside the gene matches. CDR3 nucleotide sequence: TGCGCCAGCAGATTCGAGACAGGGGTCGTCACTGAAGCTTTCTTT. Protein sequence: CASRFETGVVTEAFF.

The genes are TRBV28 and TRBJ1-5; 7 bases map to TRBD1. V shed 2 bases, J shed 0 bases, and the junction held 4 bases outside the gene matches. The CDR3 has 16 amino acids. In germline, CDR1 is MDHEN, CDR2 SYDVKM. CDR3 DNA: TGTGCCAGCAGTTTAAGACAGGGAATTAGCAATCAGCCCCAGCATTTT. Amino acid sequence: CASSLRQGISNQPQHF.

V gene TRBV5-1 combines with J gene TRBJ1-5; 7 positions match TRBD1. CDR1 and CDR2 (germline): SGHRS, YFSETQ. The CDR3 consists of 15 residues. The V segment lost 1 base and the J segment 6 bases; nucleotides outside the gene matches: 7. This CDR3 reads CASSLMGQRGQPQHF. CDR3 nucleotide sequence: TGCGCCAGCAGCTTGATGGGACAGAGGGGTCAGCCCCAGCATTTT.

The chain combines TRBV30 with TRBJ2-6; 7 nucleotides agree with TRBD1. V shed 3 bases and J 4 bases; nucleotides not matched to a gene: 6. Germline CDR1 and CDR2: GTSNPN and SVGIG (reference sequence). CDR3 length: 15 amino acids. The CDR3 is CAWRHTGAGANVLTF. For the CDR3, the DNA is TGTGCCTGGAGGCACACAGGGGCCGGGGCCAACGTCCTGACTTTC.

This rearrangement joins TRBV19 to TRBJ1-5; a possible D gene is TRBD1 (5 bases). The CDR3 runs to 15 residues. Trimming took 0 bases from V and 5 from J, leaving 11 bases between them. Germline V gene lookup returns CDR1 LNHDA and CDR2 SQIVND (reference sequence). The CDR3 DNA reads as TGTGCCAGTAGTATAGAGGCGACAGTCTATCAGCCCCAGCATTTT. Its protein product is CASSIEATVYQPQHF.

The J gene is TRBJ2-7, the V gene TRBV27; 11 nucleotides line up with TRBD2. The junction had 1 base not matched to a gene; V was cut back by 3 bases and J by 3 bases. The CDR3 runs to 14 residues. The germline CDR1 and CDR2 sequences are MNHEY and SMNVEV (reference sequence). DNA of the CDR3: TGTGCCAGCAGTTTTAGCGGGAGGGTCTACGAGCAGTACTTC. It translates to CASSFSGRVYEQYF.

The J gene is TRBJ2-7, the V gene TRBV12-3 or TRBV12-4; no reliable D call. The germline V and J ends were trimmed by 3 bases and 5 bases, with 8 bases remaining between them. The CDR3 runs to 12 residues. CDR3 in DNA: TGTGCCAGCAGTTTTAATTCGGACGAGCAGTACTTC. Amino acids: CASSFNSDEQYF.

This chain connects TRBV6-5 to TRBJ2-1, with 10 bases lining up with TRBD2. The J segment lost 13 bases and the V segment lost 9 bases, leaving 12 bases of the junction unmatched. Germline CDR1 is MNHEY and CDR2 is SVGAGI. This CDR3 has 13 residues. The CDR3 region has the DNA TGTGCCAGTAGCCCAGCGGGGGGGCCAACTCAGTTCTTC. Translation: CASSPAGGPTQFF.

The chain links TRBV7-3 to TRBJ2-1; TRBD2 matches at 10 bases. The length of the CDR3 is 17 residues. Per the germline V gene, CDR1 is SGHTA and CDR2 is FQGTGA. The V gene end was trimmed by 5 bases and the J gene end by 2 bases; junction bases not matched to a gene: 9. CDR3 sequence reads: CASSPGGSGGPYNEQFF. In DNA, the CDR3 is TGTGCCAGCAGCCCCGGTGGTAGCGGGGGGCCCTACAATGAGCAGTTCTTC.

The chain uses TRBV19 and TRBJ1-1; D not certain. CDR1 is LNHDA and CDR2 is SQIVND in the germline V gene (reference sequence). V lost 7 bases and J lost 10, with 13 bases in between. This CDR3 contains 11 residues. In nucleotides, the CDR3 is TGTGCCAGTATTGCAGAAAGACTAGCTTTCTTT. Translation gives CASIAERLAFF.

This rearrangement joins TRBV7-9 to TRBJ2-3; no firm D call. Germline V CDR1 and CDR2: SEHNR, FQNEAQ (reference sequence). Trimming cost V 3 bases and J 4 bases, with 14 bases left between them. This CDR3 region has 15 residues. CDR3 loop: CASSFLVPGSDTQYF. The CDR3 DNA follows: TGTGCCAGCAGCTTCTTAGTCCCCGGGTCAGATACGCAGTATTTT.

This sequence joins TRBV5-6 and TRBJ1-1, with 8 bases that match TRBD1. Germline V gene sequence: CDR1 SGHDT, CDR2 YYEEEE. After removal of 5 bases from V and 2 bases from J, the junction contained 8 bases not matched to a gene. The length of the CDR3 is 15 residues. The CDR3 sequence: CASRRLDRGNTEAFF. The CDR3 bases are TGTGCCAGCAGACGATTAGACAGGGGAAACACTGAAGCTTTCTTT.

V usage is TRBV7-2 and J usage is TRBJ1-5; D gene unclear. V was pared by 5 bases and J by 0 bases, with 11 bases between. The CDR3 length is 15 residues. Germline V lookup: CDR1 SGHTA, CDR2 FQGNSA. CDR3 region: CASSEDKYSNQPQHF. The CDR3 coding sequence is TGTGCCAGCAGCGAAGACAAGTATAGCAATCAGCCCCAGCATTTT.

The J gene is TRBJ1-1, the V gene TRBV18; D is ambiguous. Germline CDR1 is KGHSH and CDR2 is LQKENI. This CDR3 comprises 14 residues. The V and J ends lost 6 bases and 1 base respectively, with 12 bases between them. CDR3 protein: CASSLSEGNTEAFF. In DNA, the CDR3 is TGTGCCAGCTCCCTCTCCGAGGGGAACACTGAAGCTTTCTTT.

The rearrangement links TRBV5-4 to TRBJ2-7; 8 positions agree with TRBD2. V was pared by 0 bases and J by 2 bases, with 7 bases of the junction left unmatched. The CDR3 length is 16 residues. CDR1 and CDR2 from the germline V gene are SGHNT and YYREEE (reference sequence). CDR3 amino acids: CASSLAGWTSTYEQYF. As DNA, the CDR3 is TGTGCCAGCAGCTTGGCCGGGTGGACTAGCACCTACGAGCAGTACTTC. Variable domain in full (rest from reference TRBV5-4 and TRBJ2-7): ETGVTQSPTHLIKTRGQQVTLRCSSQSGHNTVSWYQQALGQGPQFIFQYYREEENGRGNFPPRFSGLQFPNYSSELNVNALELDDSALYLCASSLAGWTSTYEQYFGPGTRLTVT.